This record concerns one T cell receptor (beta chain) sequence. Its target is unknown. The record originates from a study of shared clonotypes between healthy human individuals. Overall study findings and caveats: Sorted-subset samples were not fully sequenced, rarefaction indicated. In having few donors, the study represented limited genetic and exposure-history diversity.

Positive CCR7 selection of CD45RO-negative cells yielded the naive CD8 cells, and terminally differentiated effector memory CD45RA+ cells were excluded. TCRdb's copy holds only in-frame clones and misses some; the assay was immunoSEQ multiplex PCR. The sample lists approximately 1.9 million clones; around 93% were seen once. The CDR3 spans 17 residues. Trimming removed 2 bases from V and 0 bases from J; junction bases left unmatched: 2. The germline V gene has CDR1 MRHNA and CDR2 SNTAGT. The sequence was obtained from a man aged 18 to 35 in good health. Some clones in this sample may be carry-over from other donors' samples. This rearrangement joins TRBV6-4 to TRBJ2-6, with TRBD2 matching over 9 bases. The sequenced material came from naive CD8+ T cells from PBMCs. The CDR3 here is CASSDGTSSSGANVLTF. CDR3 coding DNA: TGTGCCAGCAGTGACGGGACTAGCAGCTCTGGGGCCAACGTCCTGACTTTC.